This T cell receptor (beta chain) was profiled in a study of monozygotic twins with inflammatory bowel disease. TCRdb reprocessed the 5' RACE reads, with one entry per CDR3 protein and no DNA. The table lists 140,000 to 150,000 distinct CDR3 sequences, with 0.95% to 1.5% in the top ten. The template was total RNA from whole blood, with no T cell sorting. Germline CDR1 SGHRS, CDR2 YFSETQ. The CDR3 covers 14 residues. The sample consisted of blood. This clonotype was sampled from a human donor with ulcerative colitis or Crohn's disease, or a healthy co-twin of an affected twin (not recorded which). This chain links TRBV5-1 with TRBJ2-1. The CDR3 sequence is CASSLAVGSSLGFF. Full variable domain (remainder filled in from reference TRBV5-1 and TRBJ2-1): KAGVTQTPRYLIKTRGQQVTLSCSPISGHRSVSWYQQTPGQGLQFLFEYFSETQRNKGNFPGRFSGRQFSNSRSEMNVSTLELGDSALYLCASSLAVGSSLGFFGPGTRLTVL.